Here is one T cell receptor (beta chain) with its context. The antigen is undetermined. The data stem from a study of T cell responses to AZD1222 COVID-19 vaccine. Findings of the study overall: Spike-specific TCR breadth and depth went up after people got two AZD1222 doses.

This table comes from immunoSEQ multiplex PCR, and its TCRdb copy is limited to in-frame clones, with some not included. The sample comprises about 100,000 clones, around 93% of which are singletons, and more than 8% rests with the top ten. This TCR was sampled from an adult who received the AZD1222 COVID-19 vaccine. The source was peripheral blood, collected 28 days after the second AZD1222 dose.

CDR3 protein: CASSQDTGGVNTEAFF. The CDR3 bases are TGCGCCAGCAGCCAAGATACAGGGGGCGTAAACACTGAAGCTTTCTTT. This rearrangement joins TRBV4-1 to TRBJ1-1, with 9 nucleotides matching TRBD1. The V gene end was trimmed by 0 bases and the J gene end by 2 bases; junction bases not matched to a gene: 4. The CDR3 extends over 16 amino acids. Germline V CDR1 and CDR2: MGHRA, YSYEKL.